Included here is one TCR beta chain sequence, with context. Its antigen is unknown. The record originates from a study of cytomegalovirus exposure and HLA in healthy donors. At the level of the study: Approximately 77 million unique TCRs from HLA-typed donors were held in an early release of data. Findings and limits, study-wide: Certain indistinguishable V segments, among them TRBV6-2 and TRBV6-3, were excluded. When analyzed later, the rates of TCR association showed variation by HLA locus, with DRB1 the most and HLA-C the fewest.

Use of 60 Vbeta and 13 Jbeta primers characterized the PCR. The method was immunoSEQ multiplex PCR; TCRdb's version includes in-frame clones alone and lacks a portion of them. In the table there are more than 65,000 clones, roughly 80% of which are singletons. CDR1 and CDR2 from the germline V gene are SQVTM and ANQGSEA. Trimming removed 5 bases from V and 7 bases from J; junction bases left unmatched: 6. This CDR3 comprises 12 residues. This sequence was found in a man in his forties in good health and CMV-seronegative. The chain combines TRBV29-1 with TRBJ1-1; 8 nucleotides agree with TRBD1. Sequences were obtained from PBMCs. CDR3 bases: TGCAGCGTTCGTGGGACAGGCGGTGAAGCTTTCTTT. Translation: CSVRGTGGEAFF.